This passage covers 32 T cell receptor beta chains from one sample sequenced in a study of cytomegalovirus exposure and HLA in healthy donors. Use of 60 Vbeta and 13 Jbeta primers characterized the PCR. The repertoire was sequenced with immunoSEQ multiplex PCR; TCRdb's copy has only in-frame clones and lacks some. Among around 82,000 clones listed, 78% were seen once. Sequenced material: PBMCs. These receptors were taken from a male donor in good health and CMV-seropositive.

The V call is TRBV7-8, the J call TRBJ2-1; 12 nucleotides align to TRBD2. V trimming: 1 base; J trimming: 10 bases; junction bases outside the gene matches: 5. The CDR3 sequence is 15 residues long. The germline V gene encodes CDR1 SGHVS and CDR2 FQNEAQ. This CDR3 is CASSLGLAGGREQFF. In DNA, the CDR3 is TGTGCCAGCAGCTTAGGTCTAGCGGGGGGGCGGGAGCAGTTCTTC.

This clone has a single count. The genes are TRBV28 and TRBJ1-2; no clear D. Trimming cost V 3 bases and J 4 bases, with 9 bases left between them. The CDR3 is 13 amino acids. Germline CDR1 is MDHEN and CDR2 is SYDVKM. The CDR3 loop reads CASSFPGIYGYTF. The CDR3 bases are TGTGCCAGCAGTTTCCCGGGTATCTATGGCTACACCTTC.

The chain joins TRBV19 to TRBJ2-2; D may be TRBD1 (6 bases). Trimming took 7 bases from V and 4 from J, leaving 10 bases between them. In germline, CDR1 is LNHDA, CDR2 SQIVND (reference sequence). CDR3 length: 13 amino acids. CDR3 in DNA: TGTGCCAGTACCGAAGGGGGCACCGGGGAGCTGTTTTTT. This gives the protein CASTEGGTGELFF.

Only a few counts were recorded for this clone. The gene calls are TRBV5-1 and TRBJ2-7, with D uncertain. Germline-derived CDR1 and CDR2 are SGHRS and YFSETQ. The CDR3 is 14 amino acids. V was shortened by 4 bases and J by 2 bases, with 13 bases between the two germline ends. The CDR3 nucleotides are TGCGCCAGCAGCCCCTCCCTAGTGGCCTACGAGCAGTACTTC. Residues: CASSPSLVAYEQYF. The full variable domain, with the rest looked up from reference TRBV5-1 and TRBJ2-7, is KAGVTQTPRYLIKTRGQQVTLSCSPISGHRSVSWYQQTPGQGLQFLFEYFSETQRNKGNFPGRFSGRQFSNSRSEMNVSTLELGDSALYLCASSPSLVAYEQYFGPGTRLTVT.

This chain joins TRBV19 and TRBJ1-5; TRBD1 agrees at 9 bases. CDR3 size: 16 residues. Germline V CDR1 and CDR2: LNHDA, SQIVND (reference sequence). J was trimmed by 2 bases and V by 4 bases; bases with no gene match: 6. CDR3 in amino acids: CASSKWRDRGNQPQHF. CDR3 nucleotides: TGTGCCAGTAGTAAATGGCGGGACAGGGGCAATCAGCCCCAGCATTTT. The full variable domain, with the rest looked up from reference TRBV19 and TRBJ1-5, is DGGITQSPKYLFRKEGQNVTLSCEQNLNHDAMYWYRQDPGQGLRLIYYSQIVNDFQKGDIAEGYSVSREKKESFPLTVTSAQKNPTAFYLCASSKWRDRGNQPQHFGDGTRLSIL.

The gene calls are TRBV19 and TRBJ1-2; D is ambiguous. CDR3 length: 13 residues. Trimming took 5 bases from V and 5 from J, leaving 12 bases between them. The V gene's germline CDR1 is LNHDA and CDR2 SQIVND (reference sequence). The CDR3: CASSPSISYGYTF. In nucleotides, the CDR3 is TGTGCCAGTAGTCCCAGTATAAGTTATGGCTACACCTTC.

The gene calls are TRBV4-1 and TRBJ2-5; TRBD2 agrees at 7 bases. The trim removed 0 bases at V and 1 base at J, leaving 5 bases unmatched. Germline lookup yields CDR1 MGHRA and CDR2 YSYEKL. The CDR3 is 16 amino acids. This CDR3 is CASSQDSRGVQETQYF. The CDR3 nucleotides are TGCGCCAGCAGCCAAGATAGCCGGGGGGTCCAAGAGACCCAGTACTTC.

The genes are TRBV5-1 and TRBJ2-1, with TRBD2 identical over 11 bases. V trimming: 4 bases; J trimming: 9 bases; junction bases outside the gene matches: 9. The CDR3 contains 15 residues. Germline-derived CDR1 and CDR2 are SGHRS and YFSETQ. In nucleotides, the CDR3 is TGCGCCAGCAGCCTATCACTAGCGGGGGAAGGTGAGCAGTTCTTC. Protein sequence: CASSLSLAGEGEQFF.

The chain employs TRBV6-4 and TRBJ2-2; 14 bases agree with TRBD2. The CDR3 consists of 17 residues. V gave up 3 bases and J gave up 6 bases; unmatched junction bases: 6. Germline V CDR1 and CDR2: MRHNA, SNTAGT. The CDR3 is CASSEGLAGVIPGELFF. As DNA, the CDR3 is TGTGCCAGCAGTGAGGGACTAGCGGGAGTGATTCCCGGGGAGCTGTTTTTT.

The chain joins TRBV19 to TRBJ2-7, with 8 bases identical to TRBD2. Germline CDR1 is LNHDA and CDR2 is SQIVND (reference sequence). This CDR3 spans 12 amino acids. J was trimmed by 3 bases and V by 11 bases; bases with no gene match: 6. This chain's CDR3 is CAVGGGNYEQYF. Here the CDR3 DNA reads TGTGCCGTCGGGGGGGGCAACTACGAGCAGTACTTC.

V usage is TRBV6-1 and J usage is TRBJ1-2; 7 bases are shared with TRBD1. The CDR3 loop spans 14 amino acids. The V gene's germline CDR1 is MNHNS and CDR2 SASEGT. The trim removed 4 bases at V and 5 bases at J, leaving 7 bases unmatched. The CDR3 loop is CASSGRDSVYGYTF. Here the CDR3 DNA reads TGTGCCAGCAGTGGCCGGGACAGCGTATATGGCTACACCTTC.

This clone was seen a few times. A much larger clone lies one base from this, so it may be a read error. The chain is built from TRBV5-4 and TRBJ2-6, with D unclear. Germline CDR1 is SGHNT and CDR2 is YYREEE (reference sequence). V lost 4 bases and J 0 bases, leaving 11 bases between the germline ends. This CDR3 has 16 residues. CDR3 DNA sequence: TGTGCCAGCAGCCAAGATCTTAGCTCTGGGGCCAACGTCCTGACTTTC. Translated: CASSQDLSSGANVLTF.

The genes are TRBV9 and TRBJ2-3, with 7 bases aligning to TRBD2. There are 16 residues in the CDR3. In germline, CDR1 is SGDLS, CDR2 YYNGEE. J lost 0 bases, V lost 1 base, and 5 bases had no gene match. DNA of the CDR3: TGTGCCAGCAGCGTATGGCTAGCGGTGAGCACAGATACGCAGTATTTT. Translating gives CASSVWLAVSTDTQYF. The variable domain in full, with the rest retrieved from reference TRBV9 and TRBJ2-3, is DSGVTQTPKHLITATGQRVTLRCSPRSGDLSVYWYQQSLDQGLQFLIQYYNGEERAKGNILERFSAQQFPDLHSELNLSSLELGDSALYFCASSVWLAVSTDTQYFGPGTRLTVL.

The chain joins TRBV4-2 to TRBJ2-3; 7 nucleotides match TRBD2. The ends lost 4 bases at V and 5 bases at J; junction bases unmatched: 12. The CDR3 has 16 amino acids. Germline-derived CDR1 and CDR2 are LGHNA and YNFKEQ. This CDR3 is CASSPITTGGGDTQYF. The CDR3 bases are TGTGCCAGCAGCCCCATCACGACGGGAGGCGGAGATACGCAGTATTTT.

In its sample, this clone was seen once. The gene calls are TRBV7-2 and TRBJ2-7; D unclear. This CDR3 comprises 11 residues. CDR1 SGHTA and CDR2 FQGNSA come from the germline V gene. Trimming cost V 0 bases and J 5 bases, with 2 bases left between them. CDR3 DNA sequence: TGTGCCAGCAGCTTAGCCAACGAGCAGTACTTC. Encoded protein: CASSLANEQYF. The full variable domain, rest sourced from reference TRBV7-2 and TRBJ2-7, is GAGVSQSPSNKVTEKGKDVELRCDPISGHTALYWYRQSLGQGLEFLIYFQGNSAPDKSGLPSDRFSAERTGGSVSTLTIQRTQQEDSAVYLCASSLANEQYFGPGTRLTVT.

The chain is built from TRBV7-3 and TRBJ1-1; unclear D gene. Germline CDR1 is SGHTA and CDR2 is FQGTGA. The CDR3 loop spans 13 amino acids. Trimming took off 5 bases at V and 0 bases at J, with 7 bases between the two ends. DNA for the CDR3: TGTGCCAGCAGCACGGGAGTGAACACTGAAGCTTTCTTT. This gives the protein CASSTGVNTEAFF.

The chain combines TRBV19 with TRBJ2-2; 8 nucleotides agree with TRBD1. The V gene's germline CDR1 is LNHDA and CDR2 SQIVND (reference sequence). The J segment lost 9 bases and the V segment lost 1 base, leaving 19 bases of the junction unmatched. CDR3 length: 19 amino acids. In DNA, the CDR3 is TGTGCCAGTAGTATAGGCCCTGGACAGGGCAAAGACACCTTATGGGAGCTGTTTTTT. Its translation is CASSIGPGQGKDTLWELFF.

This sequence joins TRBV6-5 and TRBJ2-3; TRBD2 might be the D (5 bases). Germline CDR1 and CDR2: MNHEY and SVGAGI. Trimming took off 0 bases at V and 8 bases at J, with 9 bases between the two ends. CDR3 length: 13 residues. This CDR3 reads CASSYSVRGTQYF. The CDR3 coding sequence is TGTGCCAGCAGTTACTCCGTCCGGGGTACGCAGTATTTT.

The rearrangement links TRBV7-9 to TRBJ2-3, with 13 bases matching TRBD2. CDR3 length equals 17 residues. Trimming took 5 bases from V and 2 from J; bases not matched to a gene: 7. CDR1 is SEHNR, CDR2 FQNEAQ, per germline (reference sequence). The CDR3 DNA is TGTGCCAGCAGCCGGGGACTAGCGGGGATCTACACAGATACGCAGTATTTT. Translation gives CASSRGLAGIYTDTQYF.

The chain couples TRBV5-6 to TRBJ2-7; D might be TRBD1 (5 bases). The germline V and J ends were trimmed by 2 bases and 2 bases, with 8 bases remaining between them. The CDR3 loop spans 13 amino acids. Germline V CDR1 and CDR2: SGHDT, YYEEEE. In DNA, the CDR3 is TGTGCCAGCAGCTTTTCAGGGCCCTACGAGCAGTACTTC. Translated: CASSFSGPYEQYF. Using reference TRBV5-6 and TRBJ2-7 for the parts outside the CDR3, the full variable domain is DAGVTQSPTHLIKTRGQQVTLRCSPKSGHDTVSWYQQALGQGPQFIFQYYEEEERQRGNFPDRFSGHQFPNYSSELNVNALLLGDSALYLCASSFSGPYEQYFGPGTRLTVT.

CDR3 DNA sequence: TGTGCCTGGAGTGGAGGAGCCTCTGGAAACACCATATATTTT. Protein sequence: CAWSGGASGNTIYF. The chain couples TRBV30 to TRBJ1-3; D gene ambiguous. CDR1 is GTSNPN, CDR2 SVGIG, per germline (reference sequence). This CDR3 has 14 residues. V was trimmed by 1 base and J by 0 bases, leaving 7 bases between them. Supplemented by reference TRBV30 and TRBJ1-3, the full variable domain reads SQTIHQWPATLVQPVGSPLSLECTVEGTSNPNLYWYRQAAGRGLQLLFYSVGIGQISSEVPQNLSASRPQDRQFILSSKKLLLSDSGFYLCAWSGGASGNTIYFGEGSWLTVV.

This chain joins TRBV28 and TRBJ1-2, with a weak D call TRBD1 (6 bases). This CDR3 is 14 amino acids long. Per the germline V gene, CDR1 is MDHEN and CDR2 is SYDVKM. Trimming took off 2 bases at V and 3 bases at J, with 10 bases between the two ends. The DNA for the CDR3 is TGTGCCAGCAGTTTACTCGACAGGTACTATGGCTACACCTTC. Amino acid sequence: CASSLLDRYYGYTF.

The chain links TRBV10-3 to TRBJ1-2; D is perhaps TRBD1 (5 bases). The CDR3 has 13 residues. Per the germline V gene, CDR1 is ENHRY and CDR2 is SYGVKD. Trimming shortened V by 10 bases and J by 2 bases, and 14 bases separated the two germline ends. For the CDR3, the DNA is TGTGCCAGCCGACAGAGAATAAACTATGGCTACACCTTC. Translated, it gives CASRQRINYGYTF.

The CDR3 loop reads CASSLGEYTGELFF. The CDR3 coding sequence is TGCGCCAGCAGCTTGGGGGAGTATACAGGGGAGCTGTTTTTT. The rearrangement links TRBV5-1 to TRBJ2-2; D perhaps matches TRBD2 (5 bases). CDR3 length: 14 residues. V was cut by 0 bases and J by 8 bases, with 11 bases left in between. Per the germline V gene, CDR1 is SGHRS and CDR2 is YFSETQ.

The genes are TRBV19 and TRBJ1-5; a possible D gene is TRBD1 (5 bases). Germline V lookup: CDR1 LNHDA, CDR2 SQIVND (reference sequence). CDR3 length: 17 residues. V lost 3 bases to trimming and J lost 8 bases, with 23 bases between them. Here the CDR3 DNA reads TGTGCCAGTAGTATTTTATTTTCGGTGGGGTTCAGGGAGCCCCAGCATTTT. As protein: CASSILFSVGFREPQHF. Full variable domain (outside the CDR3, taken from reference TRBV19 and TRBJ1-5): DGGITQSPKYLFRKEGQNVTLSCEQNLNHDAMYWYRQDPGQGLRLIYYSQIVNDFQKGDIAEGYSVSREKKESFPLTVTSAQKNPTAFYLCASSILFSVGFREPQHFGDGTRLSIL.

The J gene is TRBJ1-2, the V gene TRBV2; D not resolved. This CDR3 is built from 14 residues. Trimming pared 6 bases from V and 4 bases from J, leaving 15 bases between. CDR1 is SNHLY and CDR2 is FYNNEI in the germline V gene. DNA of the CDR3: TGTGCCAGCAGCGAACTTTTGGACTCCTATGGCTACACCTTC. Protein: CASSELLDSYGYTF.

The CDR3 coding sequence is TGTGCCAGCAGCTTAGAACAGGCAAGTCAGCCCCAGCATTTT. Protein: CASSLEQASQPQHF. The chain carries TRBV7-2 and TRBJ1-5; tentatively, D is TRBD1 (5 bases). CDR1 and CDR2 (germline): SGHTA, FQGNSA. Trimming removed 1 base at V and 6 bases at J, with 10 bases between. The CDR3 has 14 residues.

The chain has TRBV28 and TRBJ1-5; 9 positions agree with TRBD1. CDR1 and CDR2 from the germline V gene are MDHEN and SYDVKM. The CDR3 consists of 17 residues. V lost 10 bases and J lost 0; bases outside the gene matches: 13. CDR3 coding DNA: TGTGCCACCGAGACAGGGGGGGCTTCTTTTAGCAATCAGCCCCAGCATTTT. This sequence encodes CATETGGASFSNQPQHF.

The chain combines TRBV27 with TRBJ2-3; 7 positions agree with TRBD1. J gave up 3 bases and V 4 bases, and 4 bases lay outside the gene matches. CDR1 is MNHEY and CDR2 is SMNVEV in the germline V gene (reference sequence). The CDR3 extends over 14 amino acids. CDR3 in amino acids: CASSSTGLTDTQYF. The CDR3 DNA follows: TGTGCCAGCAGTTCGACAGGGCTGACAGATACGCAGTATTTT.

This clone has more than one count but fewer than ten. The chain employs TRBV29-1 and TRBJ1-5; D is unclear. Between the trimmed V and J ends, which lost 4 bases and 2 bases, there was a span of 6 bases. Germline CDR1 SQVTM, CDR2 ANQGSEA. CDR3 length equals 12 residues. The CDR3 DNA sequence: TGCAGCGTTGGTTCAGGCAATCAGCCCCAGCATTTT. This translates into CSVGSGNQPQHF. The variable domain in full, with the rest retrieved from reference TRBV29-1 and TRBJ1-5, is SAVISQKPSRDICQRGTSLTIQCQVDSQVTMMFWYRQQPGQSLTLIATANQGSEATYESGFVIDKFPISRPNLTFSTLTVSNMSPEDSSIYLCSVGSGNQPQHFGDGTRLSIL.

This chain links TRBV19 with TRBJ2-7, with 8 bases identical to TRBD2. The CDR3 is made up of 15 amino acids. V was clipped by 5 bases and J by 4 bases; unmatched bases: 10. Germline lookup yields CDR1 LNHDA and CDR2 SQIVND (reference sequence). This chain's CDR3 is CASSESGTRLYEQYF. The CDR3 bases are TGTGCCAGTAGTGAGTCCGGGACTAGGCTTTACGAGCAGTACTTC.

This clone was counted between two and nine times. CDR3 nucleotides: TGCAGTTCCTGGAGTGTGAGCGAGCAGTACTTC. The encoded protein is CSSWSVSEQYF. The V and J genes are TRBV20-1 and TRBJ2-7; the D is unclear. The CDR3 contains 11 residues. Trimming shortened V by 8 bases and J by 6 bases, and 14 bases separated the two germline ends. Germline values: CDR1 DFQATT, CDR2 SNEGSKA (reference sequence).